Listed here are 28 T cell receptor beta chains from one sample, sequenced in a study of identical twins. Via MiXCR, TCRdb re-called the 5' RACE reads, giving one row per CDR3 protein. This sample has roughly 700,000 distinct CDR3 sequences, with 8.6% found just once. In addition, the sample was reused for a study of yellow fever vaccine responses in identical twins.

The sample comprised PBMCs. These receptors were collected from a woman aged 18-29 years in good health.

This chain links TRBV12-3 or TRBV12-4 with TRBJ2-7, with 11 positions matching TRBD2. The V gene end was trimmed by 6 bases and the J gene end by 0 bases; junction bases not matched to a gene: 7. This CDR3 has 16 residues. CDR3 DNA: TGTGCCAGCAGAGGGACTAGCGGAATAAACTCCTACGAGCAGTACTTC. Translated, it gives CASRGTSGINSYEQYF.

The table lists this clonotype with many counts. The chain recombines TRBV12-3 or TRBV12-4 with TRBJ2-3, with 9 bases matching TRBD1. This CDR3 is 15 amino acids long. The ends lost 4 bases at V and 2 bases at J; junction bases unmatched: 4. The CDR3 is CASSSGTGHTDTQYF. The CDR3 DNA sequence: TGTGCCAGCAGTTCCGGGACAGGGCACACAGATACGCAGTATTTT.

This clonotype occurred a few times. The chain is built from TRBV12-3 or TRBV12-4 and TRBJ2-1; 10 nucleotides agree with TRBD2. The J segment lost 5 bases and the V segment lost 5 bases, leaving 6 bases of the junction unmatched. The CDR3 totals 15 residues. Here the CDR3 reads CASSPGLAADNEQFF. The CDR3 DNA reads TGTGCCAGCAGTCCAGGACTAGCGGCAGACAATGAGCAGTTCTTC.

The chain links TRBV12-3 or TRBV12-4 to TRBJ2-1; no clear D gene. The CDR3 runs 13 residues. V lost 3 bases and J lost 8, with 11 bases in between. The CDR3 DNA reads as TGTGCCAGCAGTTTTCCCTCTCCGGATGAGCAGTTCTTC. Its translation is CASSFPSPDEQFF.

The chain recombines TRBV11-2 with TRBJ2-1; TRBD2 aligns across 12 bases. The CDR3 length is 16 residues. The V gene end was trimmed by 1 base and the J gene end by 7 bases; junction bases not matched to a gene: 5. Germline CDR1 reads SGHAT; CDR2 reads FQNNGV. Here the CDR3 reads CASSLASGRAKNEQFF. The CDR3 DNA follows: TGTGCCAGCAGCTTAGCTAGCGGGAGGGCCAAGAATGAGCAGTTCTTC. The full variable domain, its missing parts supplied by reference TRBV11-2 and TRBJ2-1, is EAGVAQSPRYKIIEKRQSVAFWCNPISGHATLYWYQQILGQGPKLLIQFQNNGVVDDSQLPKDRFSAERLKGVDSTLKIQPAKLEDSAVYLCASSLASGRAKNEQFFGPGTRLTVL.

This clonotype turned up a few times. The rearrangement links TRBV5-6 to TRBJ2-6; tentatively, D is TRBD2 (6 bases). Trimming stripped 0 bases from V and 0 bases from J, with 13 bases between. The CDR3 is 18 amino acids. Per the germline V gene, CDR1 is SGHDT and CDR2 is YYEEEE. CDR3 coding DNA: TGTGCCAGCAGCTTGGGCGGAGGGGATTACTCTGGGGCCAACGTCCTGACTTTC. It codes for CASSLGGGDYSGANVLTF.

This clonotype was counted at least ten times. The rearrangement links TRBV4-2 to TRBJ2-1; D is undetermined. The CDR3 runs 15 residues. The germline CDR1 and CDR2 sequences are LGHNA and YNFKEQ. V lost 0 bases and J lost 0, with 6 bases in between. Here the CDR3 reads CASSQEPSSYNEQFF. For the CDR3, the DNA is TGTGCCAGCAGCCAAGAACCTAGCTCCTACAATGAGCAGTTCTTC.

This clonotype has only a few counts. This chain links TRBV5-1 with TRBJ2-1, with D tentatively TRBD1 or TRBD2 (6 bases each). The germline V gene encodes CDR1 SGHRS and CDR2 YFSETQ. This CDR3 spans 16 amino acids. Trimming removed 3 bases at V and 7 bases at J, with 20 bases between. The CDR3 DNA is TGCGCCAGCAGCTGGGGGCCGGCGGGATCGATAAATGAGCAGTTCTTC. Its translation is CASSWGPAGSINEQFF.

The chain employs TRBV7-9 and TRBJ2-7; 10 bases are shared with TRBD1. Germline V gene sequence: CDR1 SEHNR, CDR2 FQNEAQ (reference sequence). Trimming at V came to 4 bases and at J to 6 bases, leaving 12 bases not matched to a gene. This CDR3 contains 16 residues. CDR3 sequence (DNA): TGTGCCAGCAGCTCCATCCGGGACAGGGGACTCAGCGAGCAGTACTTC. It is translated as CASSSIRDRGLSEQYF.

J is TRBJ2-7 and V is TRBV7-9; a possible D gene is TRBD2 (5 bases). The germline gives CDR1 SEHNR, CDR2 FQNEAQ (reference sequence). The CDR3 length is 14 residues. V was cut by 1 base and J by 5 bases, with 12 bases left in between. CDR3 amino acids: CASSLGRTVHEQYF. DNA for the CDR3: TGTGCCAGCAGCTTAGGGAGGACGGTGCACGAGCAGTACTTC.

CDR3 sequence reads: CATSDWDVTTNTGELFF. The CDR3, as DNA: TGTGCCACCAGTGACTGGGACGTCACGACGAACACCGGGGAGCTGTTTTTT. The chain carries TRBV24-1 and TRBJ2-2, with D possibly being TRBD1 or TRBD2 (5 bases each). The germline V gene encodes CDR1 KGHDR and CDR2 SFDVKD. Deletions cut 4 bases from V and 0 bases from J, with 14 bases between. The CDR3 spans 17 residues.

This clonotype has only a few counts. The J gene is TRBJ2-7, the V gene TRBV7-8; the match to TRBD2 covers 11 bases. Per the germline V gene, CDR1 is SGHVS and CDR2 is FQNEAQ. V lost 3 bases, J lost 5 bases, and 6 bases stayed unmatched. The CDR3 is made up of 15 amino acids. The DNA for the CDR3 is TGTGCCAGCAGCTTTACTAGCGGGAGAGTTGACGAGCAGTACTTC. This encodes CASSFTSGRVDEQYF.

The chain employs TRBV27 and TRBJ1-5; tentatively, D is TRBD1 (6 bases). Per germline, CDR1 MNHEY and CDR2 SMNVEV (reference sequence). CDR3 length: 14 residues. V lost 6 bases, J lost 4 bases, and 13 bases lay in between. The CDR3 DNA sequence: TGTGCCAGCAGGCCCCGACAGGAAAATCAGCCCCAGCATTTT. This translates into CASRPRQENQPQHF.

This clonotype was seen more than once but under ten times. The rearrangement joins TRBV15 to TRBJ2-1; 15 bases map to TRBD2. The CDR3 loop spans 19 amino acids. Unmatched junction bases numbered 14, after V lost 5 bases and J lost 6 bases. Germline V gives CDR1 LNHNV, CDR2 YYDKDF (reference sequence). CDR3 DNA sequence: TGTGCCACCAGCTTACAAAGGACTAGCGGGGGGGCCGTGTTCAATGAGCAGTTCTTC. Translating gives CATSLQRTSGGAVFNEQFF.

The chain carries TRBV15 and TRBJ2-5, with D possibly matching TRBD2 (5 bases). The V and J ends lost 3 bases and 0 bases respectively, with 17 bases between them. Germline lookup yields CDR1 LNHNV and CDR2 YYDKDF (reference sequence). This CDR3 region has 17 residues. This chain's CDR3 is CATSRMGEGGYQETQYF. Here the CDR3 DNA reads TGTGCCACCAGCAGGATGGGTGAAGGCGGGTACCAAGAGACCCAGTACTTC.

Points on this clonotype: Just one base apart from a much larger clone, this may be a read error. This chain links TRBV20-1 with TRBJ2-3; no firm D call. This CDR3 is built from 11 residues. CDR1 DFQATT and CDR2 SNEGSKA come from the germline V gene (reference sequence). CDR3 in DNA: TGCGGTGCCCAGGGCACAGATACGCAGTATTTT. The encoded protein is CGAQGTDTQYF.

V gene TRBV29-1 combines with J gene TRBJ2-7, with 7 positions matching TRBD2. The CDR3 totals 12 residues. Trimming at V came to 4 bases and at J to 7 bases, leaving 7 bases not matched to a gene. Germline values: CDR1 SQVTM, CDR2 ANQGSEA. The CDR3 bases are TGCAGCGTTGTGTCCGGCGGGAGAGAGCAGTACTTC. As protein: CSVVSGGREQYF.

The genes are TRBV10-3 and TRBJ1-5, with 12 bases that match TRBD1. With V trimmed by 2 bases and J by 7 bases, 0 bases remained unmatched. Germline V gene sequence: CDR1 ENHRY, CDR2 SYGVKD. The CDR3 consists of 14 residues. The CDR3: CAISEGTGGQPQHF. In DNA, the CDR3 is TGTGCCATCAGTGAGGGGACAGGGGGCCAGCCCCAGCATTTT.

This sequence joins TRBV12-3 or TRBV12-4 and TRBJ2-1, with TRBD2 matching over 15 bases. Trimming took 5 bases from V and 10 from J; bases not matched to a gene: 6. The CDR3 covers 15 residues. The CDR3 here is CASSTWTSGRGEQFF. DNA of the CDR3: TGTGCCAGCAGTACCTGGACTAGCGGGAGGGGGGAGCAGTTCTTC.

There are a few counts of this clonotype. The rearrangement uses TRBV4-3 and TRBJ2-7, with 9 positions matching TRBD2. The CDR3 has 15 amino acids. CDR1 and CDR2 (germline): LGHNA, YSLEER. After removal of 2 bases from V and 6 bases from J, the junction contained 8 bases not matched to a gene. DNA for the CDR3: TGCGCCAGCAGCCAATCGCCGGGACTAGCATCCGAGCAGTACTTC. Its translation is CASSQSPGLASEQYF.

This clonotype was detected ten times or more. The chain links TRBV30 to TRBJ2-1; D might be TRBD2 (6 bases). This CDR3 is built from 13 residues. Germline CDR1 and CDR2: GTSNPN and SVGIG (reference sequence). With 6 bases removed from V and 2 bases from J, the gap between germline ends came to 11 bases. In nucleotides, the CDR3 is TGTGCCTGCGTACCGGGGGCCTACAATGAGCAGTTCTTC. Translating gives CACVPGAYNEQFF.

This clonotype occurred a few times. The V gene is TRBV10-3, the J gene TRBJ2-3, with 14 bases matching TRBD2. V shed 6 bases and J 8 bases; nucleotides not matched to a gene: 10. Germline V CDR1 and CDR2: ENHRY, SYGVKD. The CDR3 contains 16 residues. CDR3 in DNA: TGTGCCATCAGACCATCGACTAGCGGGAGGGACGGTACGCAGTATTTT. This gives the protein CAIRPSTSGRDGTQYF.

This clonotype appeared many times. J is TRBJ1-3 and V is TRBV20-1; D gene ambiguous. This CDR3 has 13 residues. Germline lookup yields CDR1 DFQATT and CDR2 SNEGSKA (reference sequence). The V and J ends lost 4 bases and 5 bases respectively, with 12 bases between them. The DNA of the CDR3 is TGCAGTGCTAAAGGAACCTGGAGAAACACCATATATTTT. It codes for CSAKGTWRNTIYF.

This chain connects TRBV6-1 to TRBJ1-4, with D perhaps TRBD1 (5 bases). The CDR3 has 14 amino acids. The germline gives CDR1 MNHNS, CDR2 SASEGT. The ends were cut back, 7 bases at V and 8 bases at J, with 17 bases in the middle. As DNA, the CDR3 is TGTGCCAGCAAAGGGACCGGGTTTGGGGAAAAACTGTTTTTT. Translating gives CASKGTGFGEKLFF.

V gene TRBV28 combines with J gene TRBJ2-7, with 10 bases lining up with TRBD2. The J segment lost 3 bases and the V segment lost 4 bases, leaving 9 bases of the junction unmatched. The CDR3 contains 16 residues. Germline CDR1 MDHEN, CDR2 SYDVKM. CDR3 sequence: CASSSPRTSGLYEQYF. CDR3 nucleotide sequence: TGTGCCAGCAGTTCCCCTAGGACTAGCGGACTCTACGAGCAGTACTTC.

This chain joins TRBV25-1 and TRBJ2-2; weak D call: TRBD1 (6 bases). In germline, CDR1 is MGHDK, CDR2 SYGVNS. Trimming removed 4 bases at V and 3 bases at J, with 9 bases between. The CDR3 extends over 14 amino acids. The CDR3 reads CASSGPGDTGELFF. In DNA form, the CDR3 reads TGTGCCAGCAGTGGTCCAGGGGACACCGGGGAGCTGTTTTTT.

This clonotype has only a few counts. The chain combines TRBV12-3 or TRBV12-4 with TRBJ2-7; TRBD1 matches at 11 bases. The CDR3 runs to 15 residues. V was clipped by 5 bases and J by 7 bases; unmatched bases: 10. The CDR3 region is CASSATGTGGGEQYF. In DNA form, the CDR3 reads TGTGCCAGCAGTGCTACCGGGACAGGGGGAGGTGAGCAGTACTTC.

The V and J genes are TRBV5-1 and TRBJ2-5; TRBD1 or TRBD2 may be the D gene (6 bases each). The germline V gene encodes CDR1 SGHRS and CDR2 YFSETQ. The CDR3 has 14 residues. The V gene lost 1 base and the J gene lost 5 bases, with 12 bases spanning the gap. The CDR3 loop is CASSLKGGPETQYF. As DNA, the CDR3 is TGCGCCAGCAGCTTGAAGGGGGGACCGGAGACCCAGTACTTC.